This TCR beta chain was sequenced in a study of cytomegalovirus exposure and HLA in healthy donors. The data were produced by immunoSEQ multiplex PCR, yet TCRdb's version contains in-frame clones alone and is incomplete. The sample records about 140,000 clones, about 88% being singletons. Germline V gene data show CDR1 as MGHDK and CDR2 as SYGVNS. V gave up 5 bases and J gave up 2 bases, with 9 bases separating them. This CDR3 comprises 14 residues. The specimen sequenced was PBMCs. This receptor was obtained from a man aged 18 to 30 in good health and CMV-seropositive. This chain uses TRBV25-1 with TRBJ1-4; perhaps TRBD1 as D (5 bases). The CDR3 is CASSKAGTNEKLFF. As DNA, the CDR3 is TGTGCCAGCAGTAAAGCAGGGACTAATGAAAAACTGTTTTTT.